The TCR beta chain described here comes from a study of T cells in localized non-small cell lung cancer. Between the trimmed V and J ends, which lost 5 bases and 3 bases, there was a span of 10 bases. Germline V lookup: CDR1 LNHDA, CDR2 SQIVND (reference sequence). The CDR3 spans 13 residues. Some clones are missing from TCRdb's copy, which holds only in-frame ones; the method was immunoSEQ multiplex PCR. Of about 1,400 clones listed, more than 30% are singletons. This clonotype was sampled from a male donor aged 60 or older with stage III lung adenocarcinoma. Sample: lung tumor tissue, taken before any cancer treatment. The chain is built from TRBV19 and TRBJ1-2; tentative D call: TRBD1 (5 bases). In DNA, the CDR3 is TGTGCCAGTAGTGACGGACACTACTATGGCTACACCTTC. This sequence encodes CASSDGHYYGYTF.